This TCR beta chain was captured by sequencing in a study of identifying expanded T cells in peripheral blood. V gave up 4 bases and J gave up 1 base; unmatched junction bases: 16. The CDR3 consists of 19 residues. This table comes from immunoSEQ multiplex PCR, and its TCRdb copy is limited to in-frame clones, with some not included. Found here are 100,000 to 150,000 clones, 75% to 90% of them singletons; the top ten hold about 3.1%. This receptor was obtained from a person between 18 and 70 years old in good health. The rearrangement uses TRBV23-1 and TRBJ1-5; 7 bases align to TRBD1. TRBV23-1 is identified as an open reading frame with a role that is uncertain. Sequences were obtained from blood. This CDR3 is CASSPSSRGQTGSNQPQHF. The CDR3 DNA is TGCGCCAGCAGTCCATCCTCCCGGGGACAGACGGGGAGCAATCAGCCCCAGCATTTT.